Each of the 30 T cell receptor beta chains below was sequenced from the same sample in a study of cytomegalovirus exposure and HLA in healthy donors. PCR was performed using 60 Vbeta and 13 Jbeta primers. Data came from immunoSEQ multiplex PCR; TCRdb stores just in-frame clones and leaves some out. The sample shows 150,000 to 200,000 clones, 60% to 85% of them seen only once. The source material was PBMCs. These receptors originate from a young man in good health and CMV-seropositive.

V and J are TRBV9 and TRBJ2-2; 10 bases map to TRBD2. The V gene end was trimmed by 4 bases and the J gene end by 7 bases; junction bases not matched to a gene: 10. In germline, CDR1 is SGDLS, CDR2 YYNGEE. The CDR3 totals 16 residues. The CDR3 protein is CASSKSGGADDGELFF. CDR3 sequence (DNA): TGTGCCAGCAGCAAGAGCGGGGGGGCCGATGACGGGGAGCTGTTTTTT. Full variable domain (rest looked up from reference TRBV9 and TRBJ2-2): DSGVTQTPKHLITATGQRVTLRCSPRSGDLSVYWYQQSLDQGLQFLIQYYNGEERAKGNILERFSAQQFPDLHSELNLSSLELGDSALYFCASSKSGGADDGELFFGEGSRLTVL.

This clone showed up just once. The chain is built from TRBV9 and TRBJ2-5, with D possibly TRBD1 on 5 matching bases. V was pared by 4 bases and J by 10 bases, with 17 bases between. This CDR3 comprises 13 residues. Germline V CDR1 and CDR2: SGDLS, YYNGEE. The CDR3 is CASSPGQGWDQYF. CDR3 nucleotide sequence: TGTGCCAGCAGCCCAGGGCAGGGCTGGGACCAGTACTTC. Full variable domain (outside the CDR3, taken from reference TRBV9 and TRBJ2-5): DSGVTQTPKHLITATGQRVTLRCSPRSGDLSVYWYQQSLDQGLQFLIQYYNGEERAKGNILERFSAQQFPDLHSELNLSSLELGDSALYFCASSPGQGWDQYFGPGTRLLVL.

V gene TRBV29-1 combines with J gene TRBJ1-2; 9 bases fit TRBD1. This CDR3 is 12 amino acids long. CDR1 is SQVTM and CDR2 is ANQGSEA in the germline V gene. V gave up 7 bases and J gave up 2 bases; unmatched junction bases: 2. The CDR3: CSAGQGNYGYTF. The CDR3, as DNA: TGCAGCGCTGGACAGGGGAACTATGGCTACACCTTC.

Only a few counts were recorded for this clone. V is TRBV9 and J is TRBJ2-1; 7 bases agree with TRBD1. V gave up 0 bases and J gave up 0 bases; unmatched junction bases: 0. CDR3 length equals 15 residues. CDR1 is SGDLS, CDR2 YYNGEE, per germline. The CDR3 region has the DNA TGTGCCAGCAGCGTAGGGGACAGCTCCTACAATGAGCAGTTCTTC. The encoded protein is CASSVGDSSYNEQFF.

The chain carries TRBV13 and TRBJ2-1; 9 positions match TRBD2. Germline trimming cut 3 bases from V and 5 bases from J; bases unmatched to any gene: 5. There are 15 residues in the CDR3. Germline-derived CDR1 and CDR2 are PRHDT and FYEKMQ (reference sequence). The CDR3 region is CASSLWRGGNNEQFF. CDR3 bases: TGTGCCAGCAGCTTGTGGCGGGGGGGCAACAATGAGCAGTTCTTC.

This CDR3 reads CSARSDSEQYF. The CDR3 bases are TGCAGTGCTAGATCCGACTCTGAGCAGTACTTC. V is TRBV20-1 and J is TRBJ2-7; D is unresolved. Trimming stripped 2 bases from V and 7 bases from J, with 9 bases between. The germline gives CDR1 DFQATT, CDR2 SNEGSKA (reference sequence). CDR3 length: 11 amino acids.

In this sample, this clone turned up once. The junction shows a germline mismatch at one end, possibly a read error. The chain couples TRBV7-2 to TRBJ2-5; D gene uncertain. The germline V gene has CDR1 SGHTA and CDR2 FQGNSA. The CDR3 is 13 residues long. In DNA form, the CDR3 reads TGTGCCAGCAGCAACCGGTCCCAAGAGGCCCAGTACTTC. This translates into CASSNRSQEAQYF.

The sample holds one count of this clone. The chain recombines TRBV11-2 with TRBJ2-1, with 9 nucleotides matching TRBD1. The CDR3 is made up of 13 amino acids. The germline CDR1 and CDR2 sequences are SGHAT and FQNNGV. V shed 5 bases, J shed 10 bases, and the junction held 6 bases outside the gene matches. The CDR3 bases are TGTGCCAGCAGCCCGGGGACAGGGCGGGAGCAGTTCTTC. It codes for CASSPGTGREQFF.

The chain uses TRBV28 and TRBJ2-7, with D perhaps TRBD2 (6 bases). The germline CDR1 and CDR2 sequences are MDHEN and SYDVKM. The CDR3 totals 12 residues. V lost 6 bases and J 8 bases, leaving 14 bases between the germline ends. Here the CDR3 reads CASSLGRLQQYF. Written as DNA, the CDR3 is TGTGCCAGCAGCCTAGGGAGGTTACAGCAGTACTTC.

The chain employs TRBV18 and TRBJ1-4; TRBD1 matches at 7 bases. Germline V CDR1 and CDR2: KGHSH, LQKENI. The junction had 8 bases not matched to a gene; V was cut back by 2 bases and J by 5 bases. This CDR3 region has 16 residues. DNA for the CDR3: TGTGCCAGCTCACCAATGTCCGGGACAGTCAATGAAAAACTGTTTTTT. This codes for CASSPMSGTVNEKLFF. Supplemented by reference TRBV18 and TRBJ1-4, the full variable domain reads NAGVMQNPRHLVRRRGQEARLRCSPMKGHSHVYWYRQLPEEGLKFMVYLQKENIIDESGMPKERFSAEFPKEGPSILRIQQVVRGDSAAYFCASSPMSGTVNEKLFFGSGTQLSVL.

Written as DNA, the CDR3 is TGTGCTAGTGGAGACACACTAGCGGGGGGGCGTAATGAGCAGTTCTTC. Translation gives CASGDTLAGGRNEQFF. This sequence joins TRBV12-5 and TRBJ2-1; 13 nucleotides match TRBD2. This CDR3 has 16 amino acids. Trimming at V came to 6 bases and at J to 7 bases, leaving 9 bases not matched to a gene. Germline CDR1 reads LGHNT; CDR2 reads FRNRAP.

This clone was observed once. The same CDR3 is also encoded by other DNA sequences in this sample. This chain uses TRBV5-1 with TRBJ2-5; tentative D call: TRBD2 (7 bases). In germline, CDR1 is SGHRS, CDR2 YFSETQ. The V end was cut by 10 bases, the J end by 5 bases, with 15 bases between. The CDR3 totals 12 residues. The CDR3 nucleotides are TGCGCCTCCTCTAGGGGGGGGGAGACCCAGTACTTC. Translating gives CASSRGGETQYF.

This clone was observed a handful of times. This sequence joins TRBV28 and TRBJ1-2; 7 bases are shared with TRBD1. The CDR3 extends over 14 amino acids. Germline CDR1 reads MDHEN; CDR2 reads SYDVKM. After removal of 6 bases from V and 8 bases from J, the junction contained 12 bases not matched to a gene. In DNA, the CDR3 is TGTGCCAGCAGCCTTTTACCACAGGGGAGGGGCTACACCTTC. This sequence encodes CASSLLPQGRGYTF.

The chain uses TRBV7-9 and TRBJ2-5; the match to TRBD2 covers 9 bases. This CDR3 has 16 amino acids. Trimming removed 1 base from V and 2 bases from J; junction bases left unmatched: 5. Germline values: CDR1 SEHNR, CDR2 FQNEAQ (reference sequence). The CDR3: CASSLGSGGPQETQYF. The CDR3 DNA is TGTGCCAGCAGCTTAGGGAGCGGGGGGCCACAAGAGACCCAGTACTTC.

Turning to this clone: One junction end disagrees with the germline gene, perhaps due to a read error. V is TRBV10-3 and J is TRBJ2-7, with 8 bases identical to TRBD1. The CDR3 is made up of 14 amino acids. In germline, CDR1 is ENHRY, CDR2 SYGVKD. The CDR3 bases are TGTGCCATCAGTGAGTCGCAGGGGGCCTACGAGCAATACTTC. This gives the protein CAISESQGAYEQYF.

The V call is TRBV6-1, the J call TRBJ2-5; tentative D call: TRBD2 (6 bases). The V end lost 6 bases, the J end lost 6 bases, and 17 bases lay between the germline ends. CDR1 MNHNS and CDR2 SASEGT come from the germline V gene. CDR3 length: 14 amino acids. CDR3 DNA sequence: TGTGCCAGCAGGTTGGGACTTCAACTCAAGACCCAGTACTTC. It translates to CASRLGLQLKTQYF.

The chain links TRBV30 to TRBJ1-6; D might be TRBD1 (6 bases). CDR1 is GTSNPN and CDR2 is SVGIG in the germline V gene (reference sequence). Between the trimmed V and J ends, which lost 8 bases and 0 bases, there was a span of 14 bases. CDR3 length: 15 residues. DNA of the CDR3: TGTGCCGCCAATAGGGGGAGCTCCTATAATTCACCCCTCCACTTT. Amino acids: CAANRGSSYNSPLHF.

The chain combines TRBV14 with TRBJ1-1; a weak D match, TRBD1 (6 bases). The V gene lost 2 bases and the J gene lost 4 bases, with 14 bases spanning the gap. CDR3 length equals 15 residues. Per the germline V gene, CDR1 is SGHDN and CDR2 is FVKESK. The CDR3 region is CASSQTGFLGTEAFF. In nucleotides, the CDR3 is TGTGCCAGCAGCCAAACAGGGTTTTTGGGCACTGAAGCTTTCTTT.

CDR3 loop: CASSLEGVGQPQHF. CDR3 in DNA: TGCGCCAGCAGCTTGGAAGGGGTAGGTCAGCCCCAGCATTTT. The rearrangement uses TRBV5-1 and TRBJ1-5; perhaps TRBD1 as D (5 bases). Trimming left V 0 bases short and J 6 bases short, with 10 bases between. Germline lookup yields CDR1 SGHRS and CDR2 YFSETQ. CDR3 length: 14 residues.

This clone was counted a few times. V is TRBV30 and J is TRBJ2-3, with a possible D match to TRBD2 (6 bases). Per the germline V gene, CDR1 is GTSNPN and CDR2 is SVGIG (reference sequence). The length of the CDR3 is 15 residues. V was cut by 1 base and J by 4 bases, with 15 bases left in between. The CDR3: CAWSGGGREADTQYF. CDR3 DNA: TGTGCCTGGAGTGGGGGCGGCAGGGAGGCAGATACGCAGTATTTT. Complete variable domain (other parts from reference TRBV30 and TRBJ2-3): SQTIHQWPATLVQPVGSPLSLECTVEGTSNPNLYWYRQAAGRGLQLLFYSVGIGQISSEVPQNLSASRPQDRQFILSSKKLLLSDSGFYLCAWSGGGREADTQYFGPGTRLTVL.

This clone has a handful of counts. V and J are TRBV6-5 and TRBJ2-7; D gene unclear. V was cut by 7 bases and J by 4 bases, with 8 bases left in between. Germline lookup yields CDR1 MNHEY and CDR2 SVGAGI. The CDR3 is made up of 11 amino acids. The CDR3 sequence: CASTYGYEQYF. Written as DNA, the CDR3 is TGTGCCAGCACCTACGGGTACGAGCAGTACTTC.

The V and J genes are TRBV10-3 and TRBJ2-5; D unclear. Trimming removed 3 bases at V and 2 bases at J, with 7 bases between. The CDR3 is 13 residues long. Germline loops: CDR1 ENHRY, CDR2 SYGVKD. The DNA for the CDR3 is TGTGCCATCAGTGAACAACAGCAAGAGACCCAGTACTTC. Its translation: CAISEQQQETQYF.

The CDR3 DNA follows: TGCGCCAGCAGCCAAGGGGACAAAGACGAGCAGTACTTC. It is translated as CASSQGDKDEQYF. This rearrangement joins TRBV4-3 to TRBJ2-7, with D possibly matching TRBD1 (6 bases). CDR3 length: 13 residues. The germline V gene encodes CDR1 LGHNA and CDR2 YSLEER. V lost 1 base and J lost 5, with 9 bases in between.

The chain couples TRBV9 to TRBJ2-3; D is possibly TRBD2 (6 bases). Trimming stripped 1 base from V and 8 bases from J, with 8 bases between. This CDR3 contains 12 residues. Germline V gene lookup returns CDR1 SGDLS and CDR2 YYNGEE. The CDR3 bases are TGTGCCAGCAGCGTAACCGGGGGTACGCAGTATTTT. It encodes CASSVTGGTQYF.

This clone was counted a single time. The V gene is TRBV6-6, the J gene TRBJ1-1; perhaps TRBD1 as D (6 bases). This CDR3 is 13 amino acids long. CDR1 is MNHNY and CDR2 is SVGAGI in the germline V gene (reference sequence). V was pared by 5 bases and J by 5 bases, with 12 bases between. The CDR3 DNA reads TGTGCCAGCAGTAAAACAGGGAAAACTGAAGCTTTCTTT. Translating it yields CASSKTGKTEAFF.

V and J are TRBV6-7 and TRBJ2-3, with unresolved D. TRBV6-7 is given ORF status, its function remaining uncertain. The V and J ends lost 6 bases and 4 bases respectively, with 11 bases between them. This CDR3 has 13 residues. CDR3 sequence (DNA): TGTGCCAGCAGACCCTCCGCGCCAGATACGCAGTATTTT. It codes for CASRPSAPDTQYF.

There are a few counts of this clone. The chain uses TRBV6-1 and TRBJ1-3, with no clear D. The CDR3 spans 11 residues. CDR1 and CDR2 (germline): MNHNS, SASEGT. Trimming left V 5 bases short and J 6 bases short, with 5 bases between. The CDR3 reads CASSTENTIYF. The CDR3 coding sequence is TGTGCCAGCAGTACAGAAAACACCATATATTTT.

The chain carries TRBV6-1 and TRBJ2-7, with D possibly being TRBD2 (6 bases). Germline V gene sequence: CDR1 MNHNS, CDR2 SASEGT. CDR3 length: 16 residues. V was clipped by 4 bases and J by 0 bases, with 16 bases between them. CDR3 bases: TGTGCCAGCAGTGCCTCTTTTCAGGGACTCTCCTACGAGCAGTACTTC. This encodes CASSASFQGLSYEQYF.

This clone was observed a few times. V gene TRBV11-2 combines with J gene TRBJ1-1; unclear D gene. With 3 bases removed from V and 7 bases from J, the gap between germline ends came to 6 bases. Looked up from germline, CDR1 is SGHAT and CDR2 is FQNNGV. This CDR3 comprises 11 residues. In DNA, the CDR3 is TGTGCCAGCAGCTTGGCCTTTGAAGCTTTCTTT. It encodes CASSLAFEAFF.

The J gene is TRBJ2-1, the V gene TRBV6-5; TRBD2 matches at 9 bases. V gave up 4 bases and J gave up 8 bases; unmatched junction bases: 3. The CDR3 length is 13 residues. Germline CDR1 MNHEY, CDR2 SVGAGI. The CDR3 reads CASSFTSGYEQFF. CDR3 DNA sequence: TGTGCCAGCAGTTTTACTAGCGGGTATGAGCAGTTCTTC.